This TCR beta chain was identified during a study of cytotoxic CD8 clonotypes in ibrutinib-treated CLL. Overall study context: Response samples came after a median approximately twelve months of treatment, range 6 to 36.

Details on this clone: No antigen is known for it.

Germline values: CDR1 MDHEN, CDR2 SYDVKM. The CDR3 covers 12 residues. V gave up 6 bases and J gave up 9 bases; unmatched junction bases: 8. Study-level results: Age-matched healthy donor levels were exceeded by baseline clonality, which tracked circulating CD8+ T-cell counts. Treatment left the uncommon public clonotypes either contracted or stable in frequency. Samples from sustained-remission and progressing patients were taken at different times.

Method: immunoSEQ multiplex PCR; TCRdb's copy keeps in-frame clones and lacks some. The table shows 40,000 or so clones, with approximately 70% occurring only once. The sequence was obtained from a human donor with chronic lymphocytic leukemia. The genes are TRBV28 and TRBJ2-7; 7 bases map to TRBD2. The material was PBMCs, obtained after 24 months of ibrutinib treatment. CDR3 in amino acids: CASSRTRWGQYF. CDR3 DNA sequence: TGTGCCAGCAGCCGGACTAGGTGGGGGCAGTACTTC.